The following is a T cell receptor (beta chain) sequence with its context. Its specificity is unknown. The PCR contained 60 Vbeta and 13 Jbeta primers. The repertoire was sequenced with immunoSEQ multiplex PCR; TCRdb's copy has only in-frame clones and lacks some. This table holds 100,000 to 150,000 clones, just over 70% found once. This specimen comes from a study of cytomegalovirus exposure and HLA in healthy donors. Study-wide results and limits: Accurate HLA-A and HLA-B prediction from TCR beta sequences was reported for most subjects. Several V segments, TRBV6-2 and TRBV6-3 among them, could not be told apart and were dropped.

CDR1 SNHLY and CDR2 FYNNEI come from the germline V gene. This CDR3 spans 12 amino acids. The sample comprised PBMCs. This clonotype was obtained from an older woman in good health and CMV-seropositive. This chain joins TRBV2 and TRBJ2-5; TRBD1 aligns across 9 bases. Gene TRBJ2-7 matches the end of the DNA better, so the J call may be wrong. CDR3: CASRTDRGEQYF. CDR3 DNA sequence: TGTGCCAGCAGAACGGACAGGGGCGAGCAGTACTTC.